This T cell receptor (beta chain) was captured in a study of naive and memory T cell subsets. The CDR3 spans 14 residues. Germline loops: CDR1 SQVTM, CDR2 ANQGSEA. The J segment lost 2 bases and the V segment lost 2 bases, leaving 4 bases of the junction unmatched. The beta constant-region primer was an equimolar mix of two oligonucleotides covering TRBC1 and TRBC2. Four rounds of PCR amplified the ligated cDNA using nested alpha and beta constant-region primers plus SP2. TCRdb analysed the UMI-ligation and nested PCR reads with MiXCR anew, one entry per CDR3 protein. Of over 100,000 distinct CDR3 sequences detected, 36% appear once; the ten largest clones hold more than 0.8%.

The sequencing input was central memory CD4+ T cells from blood. This TCR was sampled from a human donor in good health. The rearrangement joins TRBV29-1 to TRBJ1-2; 8 bases fit TRBD1. The CDR3: CSVEFRGRNYGYTF. The CDR3 DNA reads TGCAGCGTTGAATTCAGGGGGCGCAACTATGGCTACACCTTC.